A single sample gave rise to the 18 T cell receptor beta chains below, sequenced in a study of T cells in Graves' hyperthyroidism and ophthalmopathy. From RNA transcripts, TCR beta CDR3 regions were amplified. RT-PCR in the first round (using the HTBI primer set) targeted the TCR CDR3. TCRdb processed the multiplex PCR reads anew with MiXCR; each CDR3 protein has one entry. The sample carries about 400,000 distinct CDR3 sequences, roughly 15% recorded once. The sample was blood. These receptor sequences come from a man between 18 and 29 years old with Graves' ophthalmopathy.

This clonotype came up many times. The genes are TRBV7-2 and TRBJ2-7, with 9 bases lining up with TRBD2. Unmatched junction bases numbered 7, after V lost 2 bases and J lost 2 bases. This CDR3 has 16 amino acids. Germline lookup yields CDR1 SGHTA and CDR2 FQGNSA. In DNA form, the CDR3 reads TGTGCCAGCAGCTTAAGGGGGCGGGGGGGTACCTACGAGCAGTACTTC. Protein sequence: CASSLRGRGGTYEQYF.

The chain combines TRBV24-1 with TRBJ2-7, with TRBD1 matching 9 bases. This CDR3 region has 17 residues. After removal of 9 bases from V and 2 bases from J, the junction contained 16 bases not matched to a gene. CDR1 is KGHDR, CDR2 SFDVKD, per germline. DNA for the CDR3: TGTGCCACCGGGGGACAGGGATTGGCTAGCGGCACCTACGAGCAGTACTTC. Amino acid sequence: CATGGQGLASGTYEQYF.

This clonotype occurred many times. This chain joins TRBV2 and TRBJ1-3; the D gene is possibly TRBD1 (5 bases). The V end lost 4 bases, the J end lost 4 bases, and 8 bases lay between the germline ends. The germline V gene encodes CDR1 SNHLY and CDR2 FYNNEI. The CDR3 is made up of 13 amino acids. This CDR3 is CASSGQTGNTIYF. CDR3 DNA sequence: TGTGCCAGCAGTGGACAGACGGGAAACACCATATATTTT.

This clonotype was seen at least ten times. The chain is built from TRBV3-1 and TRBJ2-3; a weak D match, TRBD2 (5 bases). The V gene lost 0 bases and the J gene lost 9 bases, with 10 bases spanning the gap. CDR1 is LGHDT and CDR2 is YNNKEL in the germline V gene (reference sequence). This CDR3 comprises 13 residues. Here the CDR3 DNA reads TGTGCCAGCAGCCAAGATATAGCTAGCACGCAGTATTTT. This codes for CASSQDIASTQYF.

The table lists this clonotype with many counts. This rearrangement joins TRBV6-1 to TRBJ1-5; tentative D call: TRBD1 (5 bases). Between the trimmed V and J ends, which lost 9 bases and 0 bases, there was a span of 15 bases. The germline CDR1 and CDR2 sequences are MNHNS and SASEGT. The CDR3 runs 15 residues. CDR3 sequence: CASKEGPYSNQPQHF. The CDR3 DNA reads TGTGCCAGTAAGGAGGGACCGTATAGCAATCAGCCCCAGCATTTT.

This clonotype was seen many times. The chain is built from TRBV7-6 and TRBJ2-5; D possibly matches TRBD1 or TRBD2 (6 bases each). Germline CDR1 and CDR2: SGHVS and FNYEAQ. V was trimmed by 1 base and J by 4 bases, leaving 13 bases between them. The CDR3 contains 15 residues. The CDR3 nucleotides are TGTGCCAGCAGCTTAGGGGGGGCAGGGGCAGAGACCCAGTACTTC. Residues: CASSLGGAGAETQYF.

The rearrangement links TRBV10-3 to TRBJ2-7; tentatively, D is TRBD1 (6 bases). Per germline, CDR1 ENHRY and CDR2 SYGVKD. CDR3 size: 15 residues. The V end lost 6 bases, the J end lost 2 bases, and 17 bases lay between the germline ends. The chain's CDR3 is CAIRARDMGTYEQYF. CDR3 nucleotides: TGTGCCATCAGGGCCAGGGACATGGGAACCTACGAGCAGTACTTC.

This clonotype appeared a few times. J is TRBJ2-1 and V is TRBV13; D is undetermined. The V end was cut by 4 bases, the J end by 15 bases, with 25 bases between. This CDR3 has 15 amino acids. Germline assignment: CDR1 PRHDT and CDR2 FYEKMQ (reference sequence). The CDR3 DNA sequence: TGTGCCAGCAGCTCCACGGACGTGATGGGGAACGCGCGGTTCTTC. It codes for CASSSTDVMGNARFF.

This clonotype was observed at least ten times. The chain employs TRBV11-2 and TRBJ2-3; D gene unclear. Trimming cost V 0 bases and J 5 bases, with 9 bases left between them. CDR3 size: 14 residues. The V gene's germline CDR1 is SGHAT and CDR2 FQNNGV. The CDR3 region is CASSLDVGKDTQYF. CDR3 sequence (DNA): TGTGCCAGCAGCTTAGATGTGGGGAAAGATACGCAGTATTTT.

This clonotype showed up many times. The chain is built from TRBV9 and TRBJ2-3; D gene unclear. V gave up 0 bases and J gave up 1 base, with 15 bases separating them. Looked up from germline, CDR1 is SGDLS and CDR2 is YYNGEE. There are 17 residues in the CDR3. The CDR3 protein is CASSVGIDRRGTDTQYF. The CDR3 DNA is TGTGCCAGCAGCGTAGGGATTGATCGAAGGGGCACAGATACGCAGTATTTT. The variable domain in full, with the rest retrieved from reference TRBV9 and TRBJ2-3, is DSGVTQTPKHLITATGQRVTLRCSPRSGDLSVYWYQQSLDQGLQFLIQYYNGEERAKGNILERFSAQQFPDLHSELNLSSLELGDSALYFCASSVGIDRRGTDTQYFGPGTRLTVL.

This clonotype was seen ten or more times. The CDR3: CASSEGPESTDTQYF. CDR3 coding DNA: TGTGCCAGCAGTGAAGGTCCTGAGTCCACAGATACGCAGTATTTT. The rearrangement joins TRBV6-1 to TRBJ2-3; no reliable D call. This CDR3 spans 15 amino acids. Trimming stripped 1 base from V and 2 bases from J, with 10 bases between. Germline CDR1 and CDR2: MNHNS and SASEGT.

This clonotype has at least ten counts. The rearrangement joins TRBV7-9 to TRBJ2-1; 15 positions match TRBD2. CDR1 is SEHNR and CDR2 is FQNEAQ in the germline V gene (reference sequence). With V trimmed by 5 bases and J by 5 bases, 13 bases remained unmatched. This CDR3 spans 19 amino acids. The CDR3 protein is CASSNAGTSGRWGHNEQFF. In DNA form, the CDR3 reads TGTGCCAGCAGCAACGCGGGGACTAGCGGGAGGTGGGGCCACAATGAGCAGTTCTTC.

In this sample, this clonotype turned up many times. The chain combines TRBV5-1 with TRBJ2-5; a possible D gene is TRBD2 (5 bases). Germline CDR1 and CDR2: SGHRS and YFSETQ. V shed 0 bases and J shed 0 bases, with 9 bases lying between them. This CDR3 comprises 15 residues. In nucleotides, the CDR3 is TGCGCCAGCAGCTTGGCCGGACTTAACCAAGAGACCCAGTACTTC. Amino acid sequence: CASSLAGLNQETQYF.

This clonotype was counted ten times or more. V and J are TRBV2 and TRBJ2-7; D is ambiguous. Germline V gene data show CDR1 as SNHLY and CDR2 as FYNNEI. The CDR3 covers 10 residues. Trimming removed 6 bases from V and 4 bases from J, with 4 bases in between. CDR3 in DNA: TGTGCCAGCAGAATTTACGAGCAGTACTTC. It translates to CASRIYEQYF.

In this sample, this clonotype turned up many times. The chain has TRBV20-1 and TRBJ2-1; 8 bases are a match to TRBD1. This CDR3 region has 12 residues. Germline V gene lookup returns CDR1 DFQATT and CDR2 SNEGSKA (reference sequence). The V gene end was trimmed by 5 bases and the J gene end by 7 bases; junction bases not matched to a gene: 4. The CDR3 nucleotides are TGCAGTGCTTACAGGGGGGTTAATGAGCAGTTCTTC. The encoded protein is CSAYRGVNEQFF.

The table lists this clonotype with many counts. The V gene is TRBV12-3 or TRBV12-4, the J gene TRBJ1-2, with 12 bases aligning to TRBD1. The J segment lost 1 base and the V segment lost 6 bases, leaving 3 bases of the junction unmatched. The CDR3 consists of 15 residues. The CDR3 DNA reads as TGTGCCAGCAGGGGGACAGGGGGCATTAACTATGGCTACACCTTC. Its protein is CASRGTGGINYGYTF.

CDR3 DNA: TGCGCCAGCATGAGAGAACATGCAGACAATGAGCAGTTCTTC. Translation gives CASMREHADNEQFF. The gene calls are TRBV5-1 and TRBJ2-1; D gene ambiguous. The V gene's germline CDR1 is SGHRS and CDR2 YFSETQ. V was shortened by 6 bases and J by 5 bases, with 15 bases between the two germline ends. CDR3 length: 14 residues.

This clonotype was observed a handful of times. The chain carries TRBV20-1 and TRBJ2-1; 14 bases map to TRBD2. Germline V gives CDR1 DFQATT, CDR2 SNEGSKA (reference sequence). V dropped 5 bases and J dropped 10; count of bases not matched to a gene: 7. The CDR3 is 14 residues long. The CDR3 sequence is CSARGLAGEEEQFF. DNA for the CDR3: TGCAGTGCTCGGGGACTAGCGGGAGAGGAAGAGCAGTTCTTC.